This T cell receptor (beta chain) comes out of a study of blood T cell repertoires in COVID-19 (dated by TCRdb to 2020 to 2021). Some background on the complete study: Samples covering the acute and convalescent phases of COVID-19 were provided by collaborators in the United States, Italy and Spain. Sample metadata almost always included a de-identified subject ID, COVID-19 status, age in years and sex. The prospective study material was composed of cDNA or gDNA derived from T cells, B-cell-depleted T cells, or PBMCs. Where available, HLA class I and class II types were obtained from metadata supplied by the sample provider rather than from assay-based typing. The repertoires were released in a freely available public database intended as a resource for research on the immune response to SARS-CoV-2. The dataset comprised deeply sampled blood TCRbeta repertoires from subjects exposed to, actively infected with, or recovered from COVID-19. The samples were drawn from the first 160 participants of the ongoing ImmuneRACE study and from 1,254 subjects provided by 6 global collaborators.

The immunoSEQ Assay, a bias-controlled multiplex PCR, was used to amplify TCRbeta CDR3 regions from genomic DNA. The authors' pipeline ran thus. The number of nucleated cells in each sample was estimated from the amplification of reference gene primers within the assay. To quantify the absolute abundance of each unique TCRbeta CDR3 rearrangement, sequence reads were collapsed and filtered. For each sample, productive Simpson clonality was calculated as the square root of Simpson's diversity index across productive rearrangements. Here the immuneACCESS table is served through TCRdb, limited to in-frame sequences with V and J called. Missing clones are a known gap in these copies; in checked studies unresolved V genes cover under half, and the rest lacks a known reason. Clone size and V and J calls were adopted from that table, with D and trimming inferred from the DNA. The sample has approximately 360,000 clones on record, around 91% of them singletons. Of the sample, about 7% is held by the ten largest clones.

Findings and caveats that apply to the study as a whole: The amount of clinical and demographic metadata varied by source and participant and was provided uncurated.

Worth noting for this clone: Its antigen remains unidentified. Base quality data are lacking; no much larger clone is found one base away.

V sheds 5 bases and J sheds 3 bases, leaving 19 bases between their ends. The germline V gene specifies SGHAT as CDR1 and FQNNGV as CDR2. The CDR3, cysteine through phenylalanine, is 16 amino acids long. The read is trimmed to its CDR3 DNA, 48 bases read in frame from base 1. Collaborating institutions collected whole blood in K2EDTA tubes following their own protocols. For TCRbeta analysis, collaborator samples were shipped as frozen whole blood, as isolated PBMCs, or as DNA extracted from either sample type. Sequencing was performed on peripheral blood. The chain links TRBV11-2 with TRBJ1-2; 6 matching bases give a weak D call of TRBD1. The origin of this receptor is a man between 18 and 35 years old with active or convalescent COVID-19. The CDR3 protein sequence reads: CASSHEVQGVYYGYTF. The DNA is TGTGCCAGCAGCCACGAAGTACAGGGTGTATACTATGGCTACACCTTC.